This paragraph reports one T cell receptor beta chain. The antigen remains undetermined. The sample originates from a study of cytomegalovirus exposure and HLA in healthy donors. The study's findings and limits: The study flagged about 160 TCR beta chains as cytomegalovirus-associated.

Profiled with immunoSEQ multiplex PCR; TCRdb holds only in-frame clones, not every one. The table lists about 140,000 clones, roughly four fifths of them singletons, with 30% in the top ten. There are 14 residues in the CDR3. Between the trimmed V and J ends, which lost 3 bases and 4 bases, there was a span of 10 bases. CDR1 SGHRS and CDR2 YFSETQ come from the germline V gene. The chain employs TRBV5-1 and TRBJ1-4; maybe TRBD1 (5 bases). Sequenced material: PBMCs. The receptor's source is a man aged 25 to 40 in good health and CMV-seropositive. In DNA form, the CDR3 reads TGCGCCAGCAGCTCGTGGGGGGATAATGAAAAACTGTTTTTT. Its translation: CASSSWGDNEKLFF.